This entry describes one TCR beta chain. No cognate antigen has been identified for it. No base qualities exist here, and no much larger clone lies one base off it. From the cysteine up to the phenylalanine, the CDR3 has a length of 15 residues. Of the read, only the CDR3 DNA is kept; its 45 bases are in frame from base 1. From V the trimming removes 2 bases and from J it removes 1 base, while the gene matches leave 4 bases of the junction unaccounted for. The CDR1 and CDR2 encoded by the germline V gene are MNHEY and SVGAGI. The sample originates from a study of cytomegalovirus exposure and HLA in healthy donors (TCRdb year 2017). Background for the entire study: The 500 to 700 repertoires of the first cohort and the roughly 120 validation repertoires were produced on the same platform, according to a later analysis. The study aimed to test whether signatures of past pathogen exposure could be identified by cataloging public T cell receptors. Along with the approximately 620-subject first cohort, a separate validation cohort of around 110 different subjects was used. The study combined high-throughput TCR immunosequencing, statistical association of individual TCRs with disease status, and machine learning to predict cytomegalovirus infection status.

Library preparation was by the immunoSEQ multiplex PCR assay. The original pipeline was this. A statistical classification framework was built for diagnosing cytomegalovirus status from the catalog of TCR beta chain sequences. Imported from immuneACCESS, the table was reduced by TCRdb to in-frame sequences with V and J called. These copies leave out some clones; in studies compared against another copy, an unresolved V gene accounts for under half, and the cause of the remainder is not known. That table gives V, J and clone size, and the DNA gave D and trimming. The sample includes roughly 300,000 clones, with 88% observed a single time. About 0.85% of the sample is in the top ten clones. Separate from the approximately 700-subject first cohort, the validation cohort of roughly 120 subjects was the group to which the donors belonged. The full study reports these points: Three of the identified cytomegalovirus-associated TCR beta chains were confirmed in vitro to be specific for cytomegalovirus antigens. Of the cluster scores, approximately 95% were above 0 in a later analysis, which found that TCRs clustered in the first cohort also tended to co-occur in the roughly 130 validation repertoires. A later analysis lacked HLA typing for the validation cohort, so it scored co-occurrence in that cohort across all 110 or so repertoires. The classifier was reported to diagnose cytomegalovirus status with high specificity and sensitivity in both the original cohort and the validation cohort. It was suggested by the authors that the approach could potentially be generalized to other disease states and immunological phenotypes. Most TCR sequences were observed very rarely across donors, whereas some public TCRs were present in many individuals. In the study, approximately 150 TCR beta chains were listed as associated with cytomegalovirus.

The V and J genes are TRBV6-5 and TRBJ2-5; 7 middle bases align to TRBD2. This receptor was obtained from a woman between 18 and 29 years old in good health and CMV-seronegative. Sequencing was carried out using PBMCs. CDR3 region: CASSYVGGGQETQYF. The bases are TGTGCCAGCAGTTACGTTGGCGGGGGCCAAGAGACCCAGTACTTC.